Following are 9 T cell receptor beta chains from one sample sequenced in a study of OX40 agonist ivuxolimab in advanced cancers. The protocol was immunoSEQ multiplex PCR, while the TCRdb copy is restricted to in-frame clones and leaves out a portion. The data contain over 85,000 clones, roughly nine tenths of them singletons. Sequenced here: CD4+ or CD8+ T cells sorted from blood, sampled in a trial of the OX40 agonist ivuxolimab. The source is an adult with an advanced solid tumor such as melanoma, head and neck, liver or kidney cancer.

The chain joins TRBV4-3 to TRBJ2-2; 14 bases align to TRBD2. Trimming at V came to 4 bases and at J to 5 bases, leaving 6 bases not matched to a gene. This CDR3 contains 17 residues. Germline values: CDR1 LGHNA, CDR2 YSLEER. DNA of the CDR3: TGCGCCAGCAGCCGGGGACTAGCGGGGGCGGGGACCGGGGAGCTGTTTTTT. Its translation: CASSRGLAGAGTGELFF.

V usage is TRBV11-2 and J usage is TRBJ1-2; D is uncertain. Germline CDR1 and CDR2: SGHAT and FQNNGV. This CDR3 is built from 14 residues. Trimming pared 0 bases from V and 3 bases from J, leaving 8 bases between. In DNA form, the CDR3 reads TGTGCCAGCAGCTTAGATTGGACCCACTATGGCTACACCTTC. Translating gives CASSLDWTHYGYTF.

V usage is TRBV19 and J usage is TRBJ1-5; D is unresolved. CDR1 is LNHDA, CDR2 SQIVND, per germline (reference sequence). V was trimmed by 7 bases and J by 2 bases, leaving 15 bases between them. CDR3 size: 15 residues. DNA for the CDR3: TGTGCCAGTACTCAGTTTCCGGGAGGCAATCAGCCCCAGCATTTT. It codes for CASTQFPGGNQPQHF. Looking up the rest from reference TRBV19 and TRBJ1-5 gives the full variable domain: DGGITQSPKYLFRKEGQNVTLSCEQNLNHDAMYWYRQDPGQGLRLIYYSQIVNDFQKGDIAEGYSVSREKKESFPLTVTSAQKNPTAFYLCASTQFPGGNQPQHFGDGTRLSIL.

This sequence joins TRBV6-1 and TRBJ1-2; 9 nucleotides align to TRBD1. The CDR3 length is 16 residues. The V and J ends lost 2 bases and 4 bases, in that order; junction bases with no gene match: 8. Looked up from germline, CDR1 is MNHNS and CDR2 is SASEGT. CDR3 coding DNA: TGTGCCAGCAGTGAAATCACAGGGGGCTTTAGCTATGGCTACACCTTC. Encoded protein: CASSEITGGFSYGYTF.

Only one count was recorded for this clone. The chain uses TRBV6-6 and TRBJ2-7; a possible D gene is TRBD2 (6 bases). Germline assignment: CDR1 MNHNY and CDR2 SVGAGI (reference sequence). This CDR3 is built from 14 residues. V lost 7 bases, J lost 6 bases, and 19 bases lay in between. The CDR3 here is CASNPGGKGGEQYF. CDR3 nucleotide sequence: TGTGCCAGCAACCCCGGAGGGAAAGGTGGCGAGCAGTACTTC.

This rearrangement joins TRBV5-4 to TRBJ2-5; TRBD1 might be the D (6 bases). V gave up 0 bases and J gave up 4 bases, with 10 bases separating them. There are 14 residues in the CDR3. The germline V gene encodes CDR1 SGHNT and CDR2 YYREEE (reference sequence). In DNA, the CDR3 is TGTGCCAGCAGCTTGGCAGGGGTAGTAGAGACCCAGTACTTC. It specifies CASSLAGVVETQYF.

The J gene is TRBJ2-5, the V gene TRBV9, with 8 positions matching TRBD2. With V trimmed by 6 bases and J by 1 base, 2 bases remained unmatched. Germline CDR1 SGDLS, CDR2 YYNGEE. CDR3 length: 13 residues. The CDR3 loop reads CASTGGPQETQYF. The CDR3, as DNA: TGTGCCAGCACGGGGGGGCCCCAAGAGACCCAGTACTTC.

The chain combines TRBV9 with TRBJ1-1, with 9 bases aligning to TRBD1. Germline V gives CDR1 SGDLS, CDR2 YYNGEE. The CDR3 spans 14 residues. V shed 3 bases, J shed 5 bases, and the junction held 5 bases outside the gene matches. The CDR3 protein is CASSGTTGGTEAFF. CDR3 nucleotides: TGTGCCAGCAGCGGGACGACAGGGGGGACTGAAGCTTTCTTT.

The chain is built from TRBV30 and TRBJ2-7, with D possibly being TRBD1 or TRBD2 (5 bases each). V gave up 6 bases and J gave up 3 bases, with 12 bases separating them. The CDR3 has 12 amino acids. Per germline, CDR1 GTSNPN and CDR2 SVGIG (reference sequence). As DNA, the CDR3 is TGTGCCTGCCCGGGACCCCTCTACGAGCAGTACTTC. It is translated as CACPGPLYEQYF.